This is a list of T cell receptor beta chains from one sample in a study of CD8 T cells in ankylosing spondylitis. TCRdb re-derived calls from the 5' RACE reads in MiXCR, one entry per CDR3 protein. The data show more than 150,000 distinct CDR3 sequences, around a tenth seen once. What was sequenced was blood, either unsorted or a sorted T cell fraction (not recorded which). These receptors originate from a male donor with ankylosing spondylitis or in good health (not recorded which). Both conserved end residues are part of each CDR3. D genes are given only for firm matches. A clone size is listed for some rows: how often the clone was seen (once, few, many), or a class if it is expanded.

v_call,j_call,d_call,clone_size,cdr3_aa,cdr3_nt
TRBV15,TRBJ1-3,NA,few,CATSRDQGASGNTIYF,TGTGCCACCAGCAGAGATCAGGGTGCCTCTGGAAACACCATATATTTT
TRBV27,TRBJ2-5,TRBD1,many,CASSLGRQGRRETQYF,TGTGCCAGCAGTTTAGGTCGACAGGGTCGACGAGAGACCCAGTACTTC
TRBV7-9,TRBJ2-1,NA,many,CASSPSGRSSYNEQFF,TGTGCCAGCAGCCCCTCGGGACGAAGCTCCTACAATGAGCAGTTCTTC
TRBV20-1,TRBJ2-3,NA,few,CSAEPPGSGLTDTQYF,TGCAGTGCGGAACCCCCAGGGTCAGGACTCACAGATACGCAGTATTTT
TRBV7-2,TRBJ2-7,TRBD2,few,CASSSPSGGALFNEQYF,TGTGCCAGCAGCTCCCCTAGCGGGGGGGCCCTCTTCAACGAGCAGTACTTC
TRBV18,TRBJ1-5,NA,NA,CASSSGGDSNQPQHF,TGTGCCAGCTCATCAGGAGGTGATAGCAATCAGCCCCAGCATTTT
TRBV27,TRBJ2-7,NA,few,CASGRGHTYEQYF,TGTGCCAGCGGTCGGGGACACACCTACGAGCAGTACTTC
TRBV29-1,TRBJ1-5,TRBD1,many,CSHPGTVNQPQHF,TGCAGTCACCCGGGGACAGTTAATCAGCCCCAGCATTTT
TRBV5-1,TRBJ1-2,NA,many,CASSLDSGGAKTNYGYTF,TGCGCCAGCAGCTTGGATTCGGGGGGGGCCAAGACTAACTATGGCTACACCTTC
TRBV6-5,TRBJ2-3,NA,many,CASSSRKGADTQYF,TGTGCCAGCAGTTCTAGGAAAGGAGCAGATACGCAGTATTTT
TRBV20-1,TRBJ1-5,TRBD1,NA,CSARKRGDRGDQPQHF,TGCAGTGCTAGAAAAAGAGGGGACAGGGGGGATCAGCCCCAGCATTTT
TRBV5-1,TRBJ1-1,NA,many,CASSLRGEGNTEAFF,TGCGCCAGCAGCTTGAGGGGGGAGGGAAACACTGAAGCTTTCTTT
TRBV6-5,TRBJ1-1,NA,NA,CASSYDWRGPRNTEAFF,TGTGCCAGCAGTTACGACTGGAGGGGACCGCGGAACACTGAAGCTTTCTTT
TRBV5-5,TRBJ2-1,NA,many,CASSLLRRRNEQFF,TGTGCCAGCAGCCTGCTGCGACGTAGAAATGAGCAGTTCTTC
TRBV7-6,TRBJ1-2,TRBD1,NA,CASSLVPDRESGYTF,TGTGCCAGCAGCTTAGTCCCGGACAGGGAGTCTGGCTACACCTTC
TRBV9,TRBJ2-7,NA,NA,CASSASGGSPSYEQYF,TGTGCCAGCAGCGCTTCCGGAGGGAGCCCGTCCTACGAGCAGTACTTC
TRBV7-9,TRBJ1-2,NA,NA,CASSLPLNYGYTF,TGTGCCAGCAGCTTACCTTTGAACTATGGCTACACCTTC
TRBV28,TRBJ2-7,NA,many,CASAGWPYEQYF,TGTGCCAGCGCTGGGTGGCCCTACGAGCAGTACTTC
TRBV6-1,TRBJ1-1,NA,many,CASSPGRNTEAFF,TGTGCCAGCAGCCCCGGCAGGAACACTGAAGCTTTCTTT
TRBV5-1,TRBJ2-5,NA,NA,CASSLEGVHPGSETQYF,TGCGCCAGCAGCTTGGAGGGGGTCCACCCTGGCTCGGAGACCCAGTACTTC
TRBV5-1,TRBJ1-1,NA,many,CASSATQAGTEAFF,TGCGCCAGCAGCGCTACACAGGCGGGCACTGAAGCTTTCTTT
TRBV5-5,TRBJ1-2,TRBD1,NA,CASTEAGTAEDTF,TGTGCCAGCACTGAGGCCGGGACAGCCGAAGACACCTTC
TRBV14,TRBJ1-1,NA,many,CASSLSIRWDSRAGGEAFF,TGTGCCAGCAGCCTGTCCATTCGGTGGGATTCGCGCGCGGGGGGTGAAGCTTTCTTT